This T cell receptor beta chain was retrieved from a study of T cells in Graves' hyperthyroidism and ophthalmopathy. This clonotype has just a few counts. The antigen is undetermined. Regarding the study as a whole: Most expanded thyroid clonotypes above 0.001 recurred in blood.

The study excluded patients with uncontrolled infection, other autoimmune disease, pregnancy or lactation. Clinical symptoms, serum thyroxine and TRAb, thyroid ultrasound and orbital computed tomography together formed the diagnostic basis. Each 10 ml fresh peripheral blood draw supplied the PBMCs. The source material, RNA transcripts, was used to amplify TCR beta CDR3 regions. Initially, a first-round RT-PCR of the TCR CDR3 employed the HTBI primer set. TCRdb re-called the multiplex PCR reads with MiXCR, one entry per CDR3 protein. The data contain fewer than 900,000 distinct CDR3 sequences, 16% of them seen just once; the ten biggest clones take up over 7.5%. Trimming removed 5 bases from V and 2 bases from J; junction bases left unmatched: 8. The germline CDR1 and CDR2 sequences are SGHTA and FQGNSA. The CDR3 has 16 amino acids.

The source is a young man with Graves' hyperthyroidism. The chain recombines TRBV7-2 with TRBJ2-1; 8 nucleotides agree with TRBD2. The sample was blood. The CDR3 DNA follows: TGTGCCAGCAGCCGGGGGGGAGCGAGGACCTACAATGAGCAGTTCTTC. Protein sequence: CASSRGGARTYNEQFF.